Listed here are 14 T cell receptor beta chains from one sample, sequenced in a study of blood T cell repertoires in COVID-19. Sequencing was performed with immunoSEQ multiplex PCR; in TCRdb, only in-frame clones are kept and a portion is missing. The data hold a few hundred thousand clones, with about 82% observed a single time. Sequencing was done on a sample of peripheral blood. The receptor source for this set is a woman between 45 and 60 years old with acute or convalescent COVID-19.

The J gene is TRBJ1-4, the V gene TRBV10-3; tentatively, D is TRBD1 (6 bases). Trimming left V 0 bases short and J 6 bases short, with 17 bases between. Germline CDR1 and CDR2: ENHRY and SYGVKD. The CDR3 totals 17 residues. This CDR3 reads CAISESETGVWDEKLFF. In DNA, the CDR3 is TGTGCCATCAGTGAGTCGGAGACAGGAGTCTGGGATGAAAAACTGTTTTTT.

This sequence joins TRBV4-3 and TRBJ2-1, with 9 bases lining up with TRBD2. The CDR3 spans 15 residues. Unmatched junction bases numbered 3, after V lost 2 bases and J lost 4 bases. The germline V gene has CDR1 LGHNA and CDR2 YSLEER. The DNA for the CDR3 is TGCGCCAGCAGCCAAACTAGCGGGCCTTACAATGAGCAGTTCTTC. This encodes CASSQTSGPYNEQFF.

This chain joins TRBV5-1 and TRBJ1-2; the match to TRBD1 covers 7 bases. The germline gives CDR1 SGHRS, CDR2 YFSETQ. V gave up 3 bases and J gave up 8 bases; unmatched junction bases: 16. The CDR3 length is 16 residues. CDR3 region: CASSSYDREPFLGYTF. CDR3 bases: TGCGCCAGCAGCTCCTACGACAGGGAGCCGTTTTTAGGCTACACCTTC.

The rearrangement uses TRBV7-2 and TRBJ1-3; TRBD1 agrees at 7 bases. V was clipped by 1 base and J by 2 bases; unmatched bases: 2. The germline V gene has CDR1 SGHTA and CDR2 FQGNSA. This CDR3 spans 15 amino acids. DNA for the CDR3: TGTGCCAGCAGCTTAGTAGGGGGCGCTGGAAACACCATATATTTT. This translates into CASSLVGGAGNTIYF.

The chain couples TRBV7-2 to TRBJ1-2, with 9 bases aligning to TRBD1. CDR1 and CDR2 from the germline V gene are SGHTA and FQGNSA. V shed 3 bases, J shed 6 bases, and the junction held 14 bases outside the gene matches. The CDR3 loop spans 17 amino acids. CDR3 region: CASSLRVWGQGVDGYTF. CDR3 coding DNA: TGTGCCAGCAGCTTGAGGGTATGGGGACAGGGTGTCGATGGCTACACCTTC. Supplemented by reference TRBV7-2 and TRBJ1-2, the full variable domain reads GAGVSQSPSNKVTEKGKDVELRCDPISGHTALYWYRQSLGQGLEFLIYFQGNSAPDKSGLPSDRFSAERTGGSVSTLTIQRTQQEDSAVYLCASSLRVWGQGVDGYTFGSGTRLTVV.

This sequence joins TRBV2 and TRBJ2-1; D not certain. Trimming removed 7 bases from V and 8 bases from J, with 9 bases in between. The CDR3 is 11 amino acids. CDR1 SNHLY and CDR2 FYNNEI come from the germline V gene. The CDR3 region is CASKENYEQFF. The CDR3 nucleotides are TGTGCCAGCAAGGAGAATTATGAGCAGTTCTTC.

This chain joins TRBV24-1 and TRBJ2-1, with 9 bases fitting TRBD1. This CDR3 contains 16 residues. Germline V gene sequence: CDR1 KGHDR, CDR2 SFDVKD. Trimming removed 3 bases from V and 0 bases from J; junction bases left unmatched: 2. CDR3 amino acids: CATSDGTGHSYNEQFF. Written as DNA, the CDR3 is TGTGCCACCAGTGATGGGACAGGGCACTCCTACAATGAGCAGTTCTTC.

The chain has TRBV7-8 and TRBJ2-7; D uncertain. Trimming stripped 5 bases from V and 4 bases from J, with 12 bases between. CDR1 SGHVS and CDR2 FQNEAQ come from the germline V gene. This CDR3 region has 13 residues. The CDR3 region has the DNA TGTGCCAGCAGCCCGGTCTTTTCTTACGAGCAGTACTTC. Translated: CASSPVFSYEQYF.

The V call is TRBV5-1, the J call TRBJ2-2; maybe TRBD1 (7 bases). Germline-derived CDR1 and CDR2 are SGHRS and YFSETQ. V lost 5 bases to trimming and J lost 5 bases, with 13 bases between them. This CDR3 spans 14 amino acids. DNA of the CDR3: TGCGCCAGCAGGGAGGGGGCGCCTACCGGGGAGCTGTTTTTT. Encoded protein: CASREGAPTGELFF.

This clone has just one count. The CDR3 is CASSLDLAADTQYF. The CDR3, as DNA: TGTGCCAGCAGCTTGGATCTAGCGGCGGATACGCAGTATTTT. The V gene is TRBV5-6, the J gene TRBJ2-3; 7 bases align to TRBD2. This CDR3 is built from 14 residues. CDR1 is SGHDT and CDR2 is YYEEEE in the germline V gene. The J segment lost 6 bases and the V segment lost 0 bases, leaving 4 bases of the junction unmatched.

The chain carries TRBV15 and TRBJ2-4; D might be TRBD1 (5 bases). The CDR3 consists of 13 residues. V lost 6 bases and J 7 bases, leaving 13 bases between the germline ends. The V gene's germline CDR1 is LNHNV and CDR2 YYDKDF (reference sequence). The CDR3 DNA reads TGTGCCACCAGGTTTAAGGGGCGGAACATTCAGTACTTC. Encoded protein: CATRFKGRNIQYF.

Regarding this clone: Other DNA sequences of this sample code for an identical CDR3. This sequence joins TRBV18 and TRBJ2-5; D gene ambiguous. Between the trimmed V and J ends, which lost 3 bases and 4 bases, there was a span of 6 bases. There are 12 residues in the CDR3. Germline-derived CDR1 and CDR2 are KGHSH and LQKENI. This CDR3 reads CASSPYGETQYF. The CDR3, as DNA: TGTGCCAGCTCACCTTACGGAGAGACCCAGTACTTC.

V usage is TRBV27 and J usage is TRBJ2-7; 11 bases line up with TRBD2. Germline CDR1 and CDR2: MNHEY and SMNVEV (reference sequence). Trimming at V came to 7 bases and at J to 2 bases, leaving 10 bases not matched to a gene. This CDR3 is built from 16 residues. CDR3 sequence: CASNRGSLAGAYEQYF. In nucleotides, the CDR3 is TGTGCCAGCAATCGGGGTTCACTAGCGGGAGCCTACGAGCAGTACTTC.

This chain uses TRBV28 with TRBJ1-3, with a tentative D call TRBD1 (6 bases). The germline V gene has CDR1 MDHEN and CDR2 SYDVKM. Trimming pared 6 bases from V and 0 bases from J, leaving 12 bases between. This CDR3 has 15 amino acids. The CDR3 sequence is CASRQTGLSGNTIYF. The CDR3 region has the DNA TGTGCCAGCAGACAGACAGGACTCTCTGGAAACACCATATATTTT.